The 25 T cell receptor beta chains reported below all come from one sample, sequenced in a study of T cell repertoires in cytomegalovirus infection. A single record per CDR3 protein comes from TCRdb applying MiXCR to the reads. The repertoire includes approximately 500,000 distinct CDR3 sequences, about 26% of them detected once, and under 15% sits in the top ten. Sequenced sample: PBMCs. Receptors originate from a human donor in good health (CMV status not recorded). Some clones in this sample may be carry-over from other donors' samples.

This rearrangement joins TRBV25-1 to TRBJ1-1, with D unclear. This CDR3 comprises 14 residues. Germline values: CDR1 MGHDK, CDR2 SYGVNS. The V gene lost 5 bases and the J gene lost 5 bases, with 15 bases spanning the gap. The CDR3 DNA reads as TGTGCCAGCAGTCAAATCGGGCAGAGTACTGAAGCTTTCTTT. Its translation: CASSQIGQSTEAFF.

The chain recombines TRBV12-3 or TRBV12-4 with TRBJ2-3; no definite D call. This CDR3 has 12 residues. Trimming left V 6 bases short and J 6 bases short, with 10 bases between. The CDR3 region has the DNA TGTGCCAGCAGGCAAATGGGGGATACGCAGTATTTT. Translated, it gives CASRQMGDTQYF.

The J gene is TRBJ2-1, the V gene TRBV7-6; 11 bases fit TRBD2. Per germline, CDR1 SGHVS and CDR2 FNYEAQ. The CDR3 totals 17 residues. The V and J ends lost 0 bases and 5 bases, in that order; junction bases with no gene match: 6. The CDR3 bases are TGTGCCAGCAGCTTAGCGTCGACTAGCGGGATTAACAATGAGCAGTTCTTC. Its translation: CASSLASTSGINNEQFF. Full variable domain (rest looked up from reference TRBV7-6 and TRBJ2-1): GAGVSQSPRYKVTKRGQDVALRCDPISGHVSLYWYRQALGQGPEFLTYFNYEAQQDKSGLPNDRFSAERPEGSISTLTIQRTEQRDSAMYRCASSLASTSGINNEQFFGPGTRLTVL.

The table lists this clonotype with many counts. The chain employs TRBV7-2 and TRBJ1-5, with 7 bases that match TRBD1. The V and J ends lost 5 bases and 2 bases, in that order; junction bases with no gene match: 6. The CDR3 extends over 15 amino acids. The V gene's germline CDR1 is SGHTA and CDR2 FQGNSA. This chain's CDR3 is CASSDRDLGNQPQHF. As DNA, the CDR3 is TGTGCCAGCAGCGACAGGGATTTGGGCAATCAGCCCCAGCATTTT.

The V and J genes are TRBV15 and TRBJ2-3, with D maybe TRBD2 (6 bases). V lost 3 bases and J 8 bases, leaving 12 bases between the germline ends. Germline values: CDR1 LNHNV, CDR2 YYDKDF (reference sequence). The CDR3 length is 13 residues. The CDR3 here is CATSRGRAGTQYF. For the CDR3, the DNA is TGTGCCACCAGCAGGGGACGAGCGGGTACGCAGTATTTT.

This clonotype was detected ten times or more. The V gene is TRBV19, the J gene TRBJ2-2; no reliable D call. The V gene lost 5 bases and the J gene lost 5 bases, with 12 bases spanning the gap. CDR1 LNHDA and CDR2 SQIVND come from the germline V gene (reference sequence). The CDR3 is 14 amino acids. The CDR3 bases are TGTGCCAGTAGTGTCCAGGCGCAAACCGGGGAGCTGTTTTTT. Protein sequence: CASSVQAQTGELFF.

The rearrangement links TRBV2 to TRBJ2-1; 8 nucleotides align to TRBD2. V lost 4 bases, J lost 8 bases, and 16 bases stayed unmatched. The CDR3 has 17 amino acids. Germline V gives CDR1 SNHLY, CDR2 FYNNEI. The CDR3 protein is CASSGDPGLVRVDEQFF. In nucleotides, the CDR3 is TGTGCCAGCAGTGGCGACCCGGGACTAGTTAGGGTGGATGAGCAGTTCTTC.

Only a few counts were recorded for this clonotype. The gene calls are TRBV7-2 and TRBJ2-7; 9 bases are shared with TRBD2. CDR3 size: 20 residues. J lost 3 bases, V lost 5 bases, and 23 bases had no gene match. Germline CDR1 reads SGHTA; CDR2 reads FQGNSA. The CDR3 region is CASSRPVGLAGIVEGYEQYF. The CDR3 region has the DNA TGTGCCAGCAGCCGCCCTGTTGGGCTAGCGGGAATAGTCGAGGGCTACGAGCAGTACTTC.

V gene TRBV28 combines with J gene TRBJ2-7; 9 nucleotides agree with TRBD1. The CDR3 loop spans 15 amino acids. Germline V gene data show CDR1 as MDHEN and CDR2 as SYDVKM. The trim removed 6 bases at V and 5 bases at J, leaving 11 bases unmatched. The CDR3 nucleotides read TGTGCCAGCAGCATGGGATGGGGACAGGGTGACGAGCAGTACGTC. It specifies CASSMGWGQGDEQYV.

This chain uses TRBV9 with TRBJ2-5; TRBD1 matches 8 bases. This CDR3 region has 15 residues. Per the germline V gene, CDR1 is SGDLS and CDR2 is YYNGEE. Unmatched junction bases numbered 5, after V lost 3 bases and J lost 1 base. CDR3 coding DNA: TGTGCCAGCAGCGATAGGGGACAGGCCCAAGAGACCCAGTACTTC. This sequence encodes CASSDRGQAQETQYF.

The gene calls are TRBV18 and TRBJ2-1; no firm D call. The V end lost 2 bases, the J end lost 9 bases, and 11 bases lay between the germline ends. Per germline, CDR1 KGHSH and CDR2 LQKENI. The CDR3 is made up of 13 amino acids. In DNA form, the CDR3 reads TGTGCCAGCTCACCAGCCTTAAGTACTGAGCAGTTCTTC. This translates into CASSPALSTEQFF.

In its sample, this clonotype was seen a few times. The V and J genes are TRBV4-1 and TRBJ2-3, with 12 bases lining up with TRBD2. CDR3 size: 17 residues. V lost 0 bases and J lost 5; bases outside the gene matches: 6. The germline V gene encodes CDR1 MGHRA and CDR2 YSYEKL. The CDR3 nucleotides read TGCGCCAGCAGCCAAGATCCTAGCGGGAGGGCCAGAGATACGCAGTATTTT. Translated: CASSQDPSGRARDTQYF.

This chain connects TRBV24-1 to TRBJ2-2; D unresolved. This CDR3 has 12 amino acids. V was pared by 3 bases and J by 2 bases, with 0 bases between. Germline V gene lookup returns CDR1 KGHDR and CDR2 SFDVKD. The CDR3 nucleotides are TGTGCCACCAGTGATAACACCGGGGAGCTGTTTTTT. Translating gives CATSDNTGELFF.

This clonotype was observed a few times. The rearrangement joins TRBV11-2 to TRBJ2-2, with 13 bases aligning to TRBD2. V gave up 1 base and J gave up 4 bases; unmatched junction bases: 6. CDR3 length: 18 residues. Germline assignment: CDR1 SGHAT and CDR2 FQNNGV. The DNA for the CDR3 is TGTGCCAGCAGCTTAGGCTCACTAGCGGGAGGGCGCACCGGGGAGCTGTTTTTT. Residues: CASSLGSLAGGRTGELFF. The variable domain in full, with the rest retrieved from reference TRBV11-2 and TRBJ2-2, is EAGVAQSPRYKIIEKRQSVAFWCNPISGHATLYWYQQILGQGPKLLIQFQNNGVVDDSQLPKDRFSAERLKGVDSTLKIQPAKLEDSAVYLCASSLGSLAGGRTGELFFGEGSRLTVL.

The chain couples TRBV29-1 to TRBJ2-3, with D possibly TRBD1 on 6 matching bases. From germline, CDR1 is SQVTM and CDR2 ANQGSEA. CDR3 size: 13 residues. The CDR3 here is CRTDSGGSDTQYF. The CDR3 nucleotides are TGCAGGACGGACAGTGGAGGCTCAGATACGCAGTATTTT.

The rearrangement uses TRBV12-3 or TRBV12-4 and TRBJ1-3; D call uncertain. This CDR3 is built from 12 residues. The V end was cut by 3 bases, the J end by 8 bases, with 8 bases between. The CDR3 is CASSFSLYTIYF. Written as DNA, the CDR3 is TGTGCCAGCAGTTTTTCTTTGTACACCATATATTTT.

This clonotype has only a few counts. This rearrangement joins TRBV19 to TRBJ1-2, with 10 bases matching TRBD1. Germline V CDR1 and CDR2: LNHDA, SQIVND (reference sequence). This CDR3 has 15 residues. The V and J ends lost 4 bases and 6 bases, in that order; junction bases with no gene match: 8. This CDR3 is CASSTRTGGNDGYTF. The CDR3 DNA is TGTGCCAGTAGTACCCGGACAGGGGGAAATGATGGCTACACCTTC.

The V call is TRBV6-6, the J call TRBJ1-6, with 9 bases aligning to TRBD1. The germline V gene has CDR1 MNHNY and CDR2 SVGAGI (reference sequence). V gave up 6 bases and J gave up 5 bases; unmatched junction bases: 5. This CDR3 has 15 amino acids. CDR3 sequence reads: CASSGQGPHNSPLHF. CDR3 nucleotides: TGTGCCAGCAGCGGACAGGGGCCCCATAATTCACCCCTCCACTTT.

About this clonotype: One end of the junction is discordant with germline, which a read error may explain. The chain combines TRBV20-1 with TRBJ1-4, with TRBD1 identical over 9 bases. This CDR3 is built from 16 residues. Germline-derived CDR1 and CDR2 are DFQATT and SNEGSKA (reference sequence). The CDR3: CSASSGTGRNNENLFF. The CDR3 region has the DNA TGCAGTGCCTCTTCCGGGACAGGGAGGAACAATGAAAATCTGTTTTTT.

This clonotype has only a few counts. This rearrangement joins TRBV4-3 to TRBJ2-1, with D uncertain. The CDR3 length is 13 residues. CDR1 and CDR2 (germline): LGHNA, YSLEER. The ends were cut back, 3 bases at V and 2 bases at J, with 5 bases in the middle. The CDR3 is CASSHATYNEQFF. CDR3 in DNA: TGCGCCAGCAGCCACGCGACCTACAATGAGCAGTTCTTC.

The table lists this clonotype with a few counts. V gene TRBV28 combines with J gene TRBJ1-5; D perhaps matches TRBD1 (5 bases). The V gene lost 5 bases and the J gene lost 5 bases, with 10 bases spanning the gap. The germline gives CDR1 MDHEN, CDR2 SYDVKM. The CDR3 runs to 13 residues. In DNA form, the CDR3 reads TGTGCCAGCAGTCGGGGGGTCGATCAGCCCCAGCATTTT. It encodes CASSRGVDQPQHF. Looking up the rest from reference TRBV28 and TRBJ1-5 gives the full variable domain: DVKVTQSSRYLVKRTGEKVFLECVQDMDHENMFWYRQDPGLGLRLIYFSYDVKMKEKGDIPEGYSVSREKKERFSLILESASTNQTSMYLCASSRGVDQPQHFGDGTRLSIL.

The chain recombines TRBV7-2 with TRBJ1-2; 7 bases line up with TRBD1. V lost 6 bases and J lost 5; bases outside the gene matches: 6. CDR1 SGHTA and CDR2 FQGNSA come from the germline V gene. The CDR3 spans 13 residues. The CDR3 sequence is CASRSGQAYGYTF. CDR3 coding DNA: TGTGCCAGCAGATCCGGACAGGCTTATGGCTACACCTTC.

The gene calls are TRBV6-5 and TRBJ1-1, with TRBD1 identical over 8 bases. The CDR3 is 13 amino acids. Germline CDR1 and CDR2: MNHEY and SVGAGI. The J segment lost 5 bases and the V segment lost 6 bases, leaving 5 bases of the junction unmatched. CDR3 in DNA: TGTGCCAGCAGACAGGGGGAGTGGACTGAAGCTTTCTTT. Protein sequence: CASRQGEWTEAFF.

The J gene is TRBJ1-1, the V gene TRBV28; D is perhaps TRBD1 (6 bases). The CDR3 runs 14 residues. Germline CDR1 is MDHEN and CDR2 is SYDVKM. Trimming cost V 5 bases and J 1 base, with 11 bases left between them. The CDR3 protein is CASSHRATNTEAFF. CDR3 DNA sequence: TGTGCCAGCAGTCACAGGGCAACGAACACTGAAGCTTTCTTT. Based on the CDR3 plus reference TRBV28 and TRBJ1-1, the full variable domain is DVKVTQSSRYLVKRTGEKVFLECVQDMDHENMFWYRQDPGLGLRLIYFSYDVKMKEKGDIPEGYSVSREKKERFSLILESASTNQTSMYLCASSHRATNTEAFFGQGTRLTVV.

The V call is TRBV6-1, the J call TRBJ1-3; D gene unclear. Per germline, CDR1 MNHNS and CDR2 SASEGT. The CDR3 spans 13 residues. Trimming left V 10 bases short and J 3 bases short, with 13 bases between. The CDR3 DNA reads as TGTGCCATCAGGCTATCCGTTGGAAACACCATATATTTT. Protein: CAIRLSVGNTIYF.